This record looks at one TCR beta chain sequence and its context. Every contributor of samples was a Caucasian grown-up residing in Nashville, Tennessee. Only in-frame clones appear in the TCRdb table, and some are missing; sequencing was by immunoSEQ multiplex PCR. The sample lists more than 150,000 clones; around 63% were seen once. These data are taken from a study of shared clonotypes between healthy human individuals. This CDR3 spans 15 amino acids. The germline CDR1 and CDR2 sequences are SNHLY and FYNNEI. V dropped 1 base and J dropped 5; count of bases not matched to a gene: 2. The origin of this receptor is a man between 25 and 39 years old in good health. The chain is built from TRBV2 and TRBJ1-5, with 10 bases that match TRBD1. Input material: memory CD4+ T cells sorted from blood. Subset in this sample: CD45RA-negative fraction. CDR3 amino acids: CASSEGQGAYQPQHF. The CDR3 DNA reads TGTGCCAGCAGTGAAGGACAGGGGGCATATCAGCCCCAGCATTTT.